Sequencing of this T cell receptor beta chain was carried out in a study of blood T cells in healthy people across ages. Study-wide points: Unknown donor CMV status possibly confounded expanded clonotype changes.

Trimming took off 3 bases at V and 0 bases at J, with 9 bases between the two ends. Germline CDR1 SQVTM, CDR2 ANQGSEA. This CDR3 spans 14 amino acids. This clonotype was seen a few times. As yet, its antigen is unknown. The use of a sample-barcoded 5' primer and a J-beta primer mix characterized a second PCR of about 6 to 11 cycles. TCRdb re-called the 5' RACE reads through MiXCR, storing one row per CDR3 protein. The data hold about 1.8 million distinct CDR3 sequences, with 40% to 55% observed a single time. Sequencing input: blood. The TCR comes from a woman in her forties in good health. The genes are TRBV29-1 and TRBJ2-4; tentatively, D is TRBD2 (6 bases). CDR3 nucleotide sequence: TGCAGCGTTGAGATGGGACTAGCCAAAAACATTCAGTACTTC. This gives the protein CSVEMGLAKNIQYF.